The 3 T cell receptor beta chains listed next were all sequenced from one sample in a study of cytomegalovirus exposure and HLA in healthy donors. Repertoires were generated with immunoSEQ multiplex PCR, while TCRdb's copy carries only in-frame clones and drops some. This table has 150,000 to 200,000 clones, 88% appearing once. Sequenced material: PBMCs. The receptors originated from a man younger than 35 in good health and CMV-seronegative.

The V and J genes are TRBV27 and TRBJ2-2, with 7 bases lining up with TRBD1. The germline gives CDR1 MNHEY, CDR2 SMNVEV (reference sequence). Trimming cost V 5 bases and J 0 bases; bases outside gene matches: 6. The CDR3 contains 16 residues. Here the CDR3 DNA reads TGTGCCAGCAGTCCCTGGGACAGCCCGAACACCGGGGAGCTGTTTTTT. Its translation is CASSPWDSPNTGELFF.

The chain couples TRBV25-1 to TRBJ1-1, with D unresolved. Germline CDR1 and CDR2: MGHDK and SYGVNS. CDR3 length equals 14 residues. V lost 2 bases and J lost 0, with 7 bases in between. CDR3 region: CASSEEFMNTEAFF. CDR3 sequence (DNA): TGTGCCAGCAGTGAAGAGTTTATGAACACTGAAGCTTTCTTT. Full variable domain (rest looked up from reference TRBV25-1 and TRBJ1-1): EADIYQTPRYLVIGTGKKITLECSQTMGHDKMYWYQQDPGMELHLIHYSYGVNSTEKGDLSSESTVSRIRTEHFPLTLESARPSHTSQYLCASSEEFMNTEAFFGQGTRLTVV.

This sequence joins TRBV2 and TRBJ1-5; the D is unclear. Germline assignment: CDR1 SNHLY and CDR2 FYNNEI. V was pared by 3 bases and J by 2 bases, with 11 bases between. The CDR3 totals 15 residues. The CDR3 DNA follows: TGTGCCAGCAGTGATGAGGGTGAGGGCAATCAGCCCCAGCATTTT. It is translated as CASSDEGEGNQPQHF. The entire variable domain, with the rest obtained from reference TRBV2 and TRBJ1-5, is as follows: EPEVTQTPSHQVTQMGQEVILRCVPISNHLYFYWYRQILGQKVEFLVSFYNNEISEKSEIFDDQFSVERPDGSNFTLKIRSTKLEDSAMYFCASSDEGEGNQPQHFGDGTRLSIL.